This TCR beta chain was identified during a study of blood T cell repertoires in COVID-19. Study-level background: COVID-19 samples collected from the United States, Italy and Spain covered acute and convalescent phases. The analysed material was cDNA or gDNA that came from T cells, B-cell-depleted T cells, or PBMCs.

Authors' analysis steps: Researchers report that nucleated cell counts were estimated from reference gene primer amplification. Assay: immunoSEQ multiplex PCR; the TCRdb copy retains only in-frame clones and omits some. That table supplies the V and J calls and clone size; D and trimming were determined from the DNA. The sample consists of 240,000 or so clones, approximately 78% of them appearing once. The V segment lost 5 bases and the J segment 1 base; nucleotides outside the gene matches: 3. Germline CDR1 SEHNR, CDR2 FQNEAQ (reference sequence). CDR3 length equals 14 residues. This sequence joins TRBV7-9 and TRBJ1-1; 8 bases map to TRBD1. Material: peripheral blood. This receptor was taken from a woman younger than 30 with acute or convalescent COVID-19. The CDR3 region has the DNA TGTGCCAGCAGCCAAGACAGGGGGAACACTGAAGCTTTCTTT. Protein: CASSQDRGNTEAFF.